What follows is one T cell receptor beta chain and its context. Germline CDR1 SGHNT, CDR2 YYREEE (reference sequence). V was cut by 0 bases and J by 7 bases, with 13 bases left in between. CDR3 length equals 15 residues. This sample is part of a study of control samples from healthy donors and cancer patients. Profiled with immunoSEQ multiplex PCR; TCRdb holds only in-frame clones, not every one. The sample has under 200,000 clones, roughly 95% seen once. The sequence was obtained from a woman in her sixties in good health. The sequenced sample was blood. The V gene is TRBV5-4, the J gene TRBJ1-4; D is possibly TRBD1 (5 bases). The CDR3 nucleotides are TGTGCCAGCAGCTTGGATCGGGGGGGGACTGAAAAACTGTTTTTT. This translates into CASSLDRGGTEKLFF.